The 5 T cell receptor beta chains listed next were all sequenced from one sample in a study of blood T cell repertoires in COVID-19. Assay used: immunoSEQ multiplex PCR; TCRdb lists only in-frame clones, some missing. The data contain roughly 100,000 clones, about 76% of them seen just once; the ten biggest clones take up roughly 21%. The sample taken for sequencing was peripheral blood. The receptors derive from a woman between 65 and 79 years old with acute or convalescent COVID-19.

This clone was recorded a few times. The chain links TRBV5-4 to TRBJ2-7, with 8 bases matching TRBD1. The V gene's germline CDR1 is SGHNT and CDR2 YYREEE (reference sequence). After removal of 4 bases from V and 2 bases from J, the junction contained 5 bases not matched to a gene. The CDR3 sequence is 14 residues long. For the CDR3, the DNA is TGTGCCAGCAGCCTTGGGACAGGAGCCTACGAGCAGTACTTC. Its translation: CASSLGTGAYEQYF.

The chain carries TRBV30 and TRBJ2-7; 8 bases are shared with TRBD1. The CDR3 consists of 15 residues. Unmatched junction bases numbered 8, after V lost 1 base and J lost 3 bases. Per germline, CDR1 GTSNPN and CDR2 SVGIG (reference sequence). In nucleotides, the CDR3 is TGTGCCTGGAGTGGCCCGACAGGGGACCGCTACGAGCAGTACTTC. It is translated as CAWSGPTGDRYEQYF.

This clone is classed as medium-sized. A much larger clone differs by one base, so this may be a read error. The sample contains more than one DNA sequence encoding this CDR3. This chain joins TRBV5-1 and TRBJ2-7; D is perhaps TRBD2 (6 bases). The CDR3 spans 16 residues. CDR1 is SGHRS, CDR2 YFSETQ, per germline. The V and J ends lost 7 bases and 7 bases respectively, with 27 bases between them. The CDR3 bases are TGCGCCAGCTTGAGCCGTAGGGTGGGCCGGGGGTGGGAGCAGTACTTC. Its protein is CASLSRRVGRGWEQYF. Full variable domain (remainder filled in from reference TRBV5-1 and TRBJ2-7): KAGVTQTPRYLIKTRGQQVTLSCSPISGHRSVSWYQQTPGQGLQFLFEYFSETQRNKGNFPGRFSGRQFSNSRSEMNVSTLELGDSALYLCASLSRRVGRGWEQYFGPGTRLTVT.

The CDR3 DNA reads TGTGCCAGCAGTATAGGGGGGGCGCGAACTGAAGCTTTCTTT. Translating gives CASSIGGARTEAFF. The V gene is TRBV7-9, the J gene TRBJ1-1; tentative D call: TRBD1 (6 bases). The ends were cut back, 6 bases at V and 5 bases at J, with 16 bases in the middle. The CDR3 covers 14 residues. CDR1 and CDR2 (germline): SEHNR, FQNEAQ (reference sequence). The entire variable domain, with the rest obtained from reference TRBV7-9 and TRBJ1-1, is as follows: DTGVSQNPRHKITKRGQNVTFRCDPISEHNRLYWYRQTLGQGPEFLTYFQNEAQLEKSRLLSDRFSAERPKGSFSTLEIQRTEQGDSAMYLCASSIGGARTEAFFGQGTRLTVV.

This sequence joins TRBV11-2 and TRBJ2-5, with 8 bases matching TRBD1. The V segment lost 2 bases and the J segment 5 bases; nucleotides outside the gene matches: 7. Per germline, CDR1 SGHAT and CDR2 FQNNGV. The CDR3 sequence is 15 residues long. The CDR3 loop reads CASSLQGAKSETQYF. DNA for the CDR3: TGTGCCAGCAGCTTACAGGGGGCTAAATCGGAGACCCAGTACTTC.